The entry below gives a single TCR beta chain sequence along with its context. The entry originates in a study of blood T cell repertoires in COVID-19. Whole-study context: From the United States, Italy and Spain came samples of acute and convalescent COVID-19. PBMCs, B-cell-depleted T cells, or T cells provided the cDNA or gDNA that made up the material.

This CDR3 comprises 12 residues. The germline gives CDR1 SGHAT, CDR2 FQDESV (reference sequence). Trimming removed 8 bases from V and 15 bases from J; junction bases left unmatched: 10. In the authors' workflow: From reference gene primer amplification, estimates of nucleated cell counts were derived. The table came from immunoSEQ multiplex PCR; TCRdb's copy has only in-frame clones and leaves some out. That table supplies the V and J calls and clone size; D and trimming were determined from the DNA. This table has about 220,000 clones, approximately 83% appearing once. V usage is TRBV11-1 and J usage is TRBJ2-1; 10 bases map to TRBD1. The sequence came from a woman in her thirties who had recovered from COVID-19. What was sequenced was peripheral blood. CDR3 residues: CASGLGTGAVFF. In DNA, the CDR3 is TGTGCCAGCGGCCTGGGGACAGGGGCCGTGTTCTTC.